This T cell receptor beta chain was captured in a study of early T cells in non-severe SARS-CoV-2 infection. Study-wide background: With bulk RNA from unsorted whole blood as input, sequencing yielded unpaired chains.

This clonotype was found many times. As yet, its antigen is unknown. Researchers tagged individual cDNA molecules with unique molecular identifiers. TCRdb re-derived calls from the 5' RACE reads in MiXCR, one entry per CDR3 protein. The data contain about 35,000 distinct CDR3 sequences, around 6% of them singletons. CDR3 size: 13 residues. Deletions cut 3 bases from V and 5 bases from J, with 10 bases between. Germline-derived CDR1 and CDR2 are MDHEN and SYDVKM. The study's findings and limits: A preference for anti-spike CD8 responses marked VDJdb matching, which missed private and CD4 specificities.

The V and J genes are TRBV28 and TRBJ2-5; no clear D. The clonotype was recovered from an adult who was a healthcare worker with PCR-confirmed SARS-CoV-2 infection or an uninfected control (not recorded which). Material: whole blood, obtained at baseline. The CDR3 sequence is CASSFQNAETQYF. Written as DNA, the CDR3 is TGTGCCAGCAGTTTTCAGAACGCGGAGACCCAGTACTTC.